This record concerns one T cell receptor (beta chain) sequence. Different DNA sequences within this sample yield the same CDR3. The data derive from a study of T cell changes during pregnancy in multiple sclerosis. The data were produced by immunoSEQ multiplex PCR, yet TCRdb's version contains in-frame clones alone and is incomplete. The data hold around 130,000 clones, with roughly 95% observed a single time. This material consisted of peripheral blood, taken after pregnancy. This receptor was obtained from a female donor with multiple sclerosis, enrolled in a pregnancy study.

The CDR3 region has the DNA TGTGCCAGCAGCGTAGGACTAGCGGGCTACGAGCAGTACTTC. This encodes CASSVGLAGYEQYF. The rearrangement uses TRBV9 and TRBJ2-7, with TRBD2 matching 10 bases. The CDR3 sequence is 14 residues long. V lost 0 bases, J lost 3 bases, and 0 bases stayed unmatched. Germline CDR1 is SGDLS and CDR2 is YYNGEE.